This T cell receptor beta chain emerged from a study of CD8+CD57+ T cells in acquired aplastic anemia. Study as a whole: Sorted CD4+ and CD8+ cells gave an average of roughly 3.3 ug of DNA. Notes on the study in general: Significant differences in CD8+ Simpson's diversity were not observed between patients and controls.

Individuals selected for sequencing had exhibited CD8+CD57+ cell expansion on flow cytometry. Every patient had severe acquired aplastic anemia. At blood sampling, none of the patients had yet received therapy. TCR beta VDJ and CDR3 were profiled, and genomic DNA was the template. TCRdb recomputed calls from the reads with MiXCR, one row per CDR3 protein. The table lists 160,000 or so distinct CDR3 sequences, 40% to 60% of them singletons. This CDR3 spans 14 amino acids. V was clipped by 4 bases and J by 5 bases, with 12 bases between them. Germline assignment: CDR1 SGDLS and CDR2 YYNGEE. Comments on this clonotype: The antigen is unknown.

Sample: sorted CD4+, CD8+, or CD8+CD57+ T cells (not recorded which) from PBMCs. The source of this sequence is a human donor with aplastic anemia. The chain joins TRBV9 to TRBJ1-4; no firm D call. In nucleotides, the CDR3 is TGTGCCAGCAGCTTCGGTGGTTTCAATGAAAAACTGTTTTTT. This encodes CASSFGGFNEKLFF. Filled out from reference TRBV9 and TRBJ1-4, the complete variable domain reads DSGVTQTPKHLITATGQRVTLRCSPRSGDLSVYWYQQSLDQGLQFLIQYYNGEERAKGNILERFSAQQFPDLHSELNLSSLELGDSALYFCASSFGGFNEKLFFGSGTQLSVL.